This T cell receptor beta chain was identified in a study of shared clonotypes between healthy human individuals. Study as a whole: Those who served as donors were a couple of women and a few men between the ages of 18 and 49.

In germline, CDR1 is SGHKS, CDR2 YYEKEE (reference sequence). This CDR3 has 14 amino acids. J was trimmed by 4 bases and V by 2 bases; bases with no gene match: 2. This clone has a handful of counts. There were no recent acute infections or vaccinations among the donors, who were healthy HIV-negative adults. The genomic DNA of each subset was split evenly across several immunoSEQ plates. Per the original data handling: Sequence data from immunoSEQ were junction-only and lacked quality scores; consequently, filtering differed. Produced via immunoSEQ multiplex PCR; TCRdb's table is partial and in-frame only. V and J calls and clone size are given by that table; D and trimming were obtained from the DNA. The sample has 400,000 to 600,000 clones, over 75% seen once.

J is TRBJ1-3 and V is TRBV5-5; 8 nucleotides agree with TRBD1. The sequence was collected from a woman aged 40-49 years in good health. Some clones in this sample may be carry-over from other donors' samples. The specimen sequenced was PBMCs. DNA for the CDR3: TGTGCCAGCAGCTTCTGGACAGGGGGAAACACCATATATTTT. Amino acids: CASSFWTGGNTIYF.